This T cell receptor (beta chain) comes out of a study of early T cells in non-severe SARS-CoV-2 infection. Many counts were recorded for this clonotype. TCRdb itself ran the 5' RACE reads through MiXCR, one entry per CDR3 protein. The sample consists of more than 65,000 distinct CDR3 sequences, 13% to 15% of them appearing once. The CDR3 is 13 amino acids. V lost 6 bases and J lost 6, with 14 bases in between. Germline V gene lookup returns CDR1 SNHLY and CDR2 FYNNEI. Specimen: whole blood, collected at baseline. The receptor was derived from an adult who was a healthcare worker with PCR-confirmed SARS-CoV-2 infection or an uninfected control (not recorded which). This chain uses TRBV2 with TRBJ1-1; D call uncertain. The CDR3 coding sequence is TGTGCCAGCAGCCGAACCGTCGGGGCTGAAGCTTTCTTT. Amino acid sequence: CASSRTVGAEAFF.